The 27 T cell receptor beta chains below come from one sample, sequenced in a study of blood T cell repertoires in COVID-19. Sequencing used immunoSEQ multiplex PCR; TCRdb keeps in-frame clones, though not all of them. The data contain over 300,000 clones, around 86% of them singletons. Sequencing was done on a sample of peripheral blood. These receptors all stem from a woman aged 50 to 60 with acute or convalescent COVID-19.

V and J are TRBV24-1 and TRBJ2-5; 11 bases match TRBD2. The CDR3 runs to 14 residues. Per germline, CDR1 KGHDR and CDR2 SFDVKD. The ends lost 7 bases at V and 3 bases at J; junction bases unmatched: 3. CDR3 DNA sequence: TGTGCCACCAGCCCGGGACTAGCGGAAGAGACCCAGTACTTC. Amino acids: CATSPGLAEETQYF.

This clone was observed a single time. The V call is TRBV19, the J call TRBJ2-1; D unresolved. This CDR3 is built from 13 residues. CDR1 is LNHDA and CDR2 is SQIVND in the germline V gene (reference sequence). Between the trimmed V and J ends, which lost 6 bases and 9 bases, there was a span of 15 bases. CDR3 residues: CASSPGTEVEQFF. CDR3 DNA: TGTGCCAGTAGCCCCGGAACTGAGGTTGAGCAGTTCTTC.

V is TRBV11-2 and J is TRBJ2-7; no reliable D call. V lost 1 base and J lost 0, with 16 bases in between. CDR1 and CDR2 (germline): SGHAT, FQNNGV. The length of the CDR3 is 17 residues. The CDR3 loop reads CASSLAASRRNSYEQYF. In nucleotides, the CDR3 is TGTGCCAGCAGCTTAGCGGCTTCGAGGCGAAACTCCTACGAGCAGTACTTC. Based on the CDR3 plus reference TRBV11-2 and TRBJ2-7, the full variable domain is EAGVAQSPRYKIIEKRQSVAFWCNPISGHATLYWYQQILGQGPKLLIQFQNNGVVDDSQLPKDRFSAERLKGVDSTLKIQPAKLEDSAVYLCASSLAASRRNSYEQYFGPGTRLTVT.

This sequence joins TRBV2 and TRBJ2-2, with 8 bases fitting TRBD1. The CDR3 contains 16 residues. Germline values: CDR1 SNHLY, CDR2 FYNNEI. Trimming took 5 bases from V and 4 from J; bases not matched to a gene: 9. CDR3 protein: CASSLRQGQSTGELFF. Here the CDR3 DNA reads TGTGCCAGCAGTCTACGACAGGGGCAAAGCACCGGGGAGCTGTTTTTT. Based on the CDR3 plus reference TRBV2 and TRBJ2-2, the full variable domain is EPEVTQTPSHQVTQMGQEVILRCVPISNHLYFYWYRQILGQKVEFLVSFYNNEISEKSEIFDDQFSVERPDGSNFTLKIRSTKLEDSAMYFCASSLRQGQSTGELFFGEGSRLTVL.

The chain uses TRBV10-3 and TRBJ2-1, with D maybe TRBD2 (6 bases). In germline, CDR1 is ENHRY, CDR2 SYGVKD. The CDR3 extends over 14 amino acids. V dropped 4 bases and J dropped 4 bases, with 11 bases sitting between them. The CDR3 reads CAISGGTAYNEQFF. The CDR3 DNA reads TGTGCCATCAGTGGCGGGACTGCGTACAATGAGCAGTTCTTC.

The rearrangement links TRBV11-3 to TRBJ2-6; unclear D gene. V was shortened by 4 bases and J by 4 bases, with 8 bases between the two germline ends. Germline CDR1 SGHNT, CDR2 YENEEA. The CDR3 is 14 residues long. This chain's CDR3 is CASSSHAGANVLTF. DNA of the CDR3: TGTGCCAGCAGCTCCCACGCGGGGGCCAACGTCCTGACTTTC. The complete variable domain, with remaining parts taken from reference TRBV11-3 and TRBJ2-6, reads EAGVVQSPRYKIIEKKQPVAFWCNPISGHNTLYWYLQNLGQGPELLIRYENEEAVDDSQLPKDRFSAERLKGVDSTLKIQPAELGDSAVYLCASSSHAGANVLTFGAGSRLTVL.

Details on this clone: A read error may account for a junction end that differs from germline. This chain joins TRBV5-6 and TRBJ2-1; TRBD1 matches at 10 bases. Looked up from germline, CDR1 is SGHDT and CDR2 is YYEEEE. This CDR3 region has 16 residues. The CDR3 DNA sequence: TGTGCCAGCAGCTTGGGGCCGACAGGGGGCTACTATGAGCAGTTCTTC. It is translated as CASSLGPTGGYYEQFF. Supplemented by reference TRBV5-6 and TRBJ2-1, the full variable domain reads DAGVTQSPTHLIKTRGQQVTLRCSPKSGHDTVSWYQQALGQGPQFIFQYYEEEERQRGNFPDRFSGHQFPNYSSELNVNALLLGDSALYLCASSLGPTGGYYEQFFGPGTRLTVL.

This clone was seen only once. V and J are TRBV10-1 and TRBJ1-3; maybe TRBD1 (6 bases). CDR3 size: 14 residues. Germline CDR1 and CDR2: WNHNN and SYGVQD (reference sequence). Between the trimmed V and J ends, which lost 7 bases and 2 bases, there was a span of 12 bases. The CDR3 DNA follows: TGCGCCAGCATCACTCAGGGGCCTGGAAACACCATATATTTT. Translating gives CASITQGPGNTIYF.

The chain couples TRBV27 to TRBJ1-4; the D gene is possibly TRBD1 (5 bases). Germline V gives CDR1 MNHEY, CDR2 SMNVEV (reference sequence). Trimming left V 7 bases short and J 4 bases short, with 16 bases between. The CDR3 has 15 amino acids. CDR3 protein: CASTDLRGGNEKLFF. The CDR3, as DNA: TGTGCCAGCACCGATCTTCGGGGGGGTAATGAAAAACTGTTTTTT.

This chain uses TRBV3-1 (or the pseudogene TRBV3-2) with TRBJ1-1; D unclear. The CDR3 extends over 13 amino acids. The germline V gene has CDR1 LGHDT and CDR2 YNNKEL (reference sequence). Trimming stripped 0 bases from V and 8 bases from J, with 10 bases between. The CDR3 DNA reads TGTGCCAGCAGCCAAGATTGGGCAGCCGAAGCTTTCTTT. Translating gives CASSQDWAAEAFF.

The chain couples TRBV9 to TRBJ2-1, with TRBD1 matching over 7 bases. This CDR3 has 15 amino acids. V dropped 3 bases and J dropped 4; count of bases not matched to a gene: 7. The germline CDR1 and CDR2 sequences are SGDLS and YYNGEE. Here the CDR3 reads CASSGRDRAYNEQFF. DNA for the CDR3: TGTGCCAGCAGCGGCCGTGACAGGGCTTACAATGAGCAGTTCTTC.

This rearrangement joins TRBV6-5 to TRBJ2-1, with 7 bases fitting TRBD1. The CDR3 has 14 residues. In germline, CDR1 is MNHEY, CDR2 SVGAGI. J lost 8 bases, V lost 3 bases, and 7 bases had no gene match. DNA of the CDR3: TGTGCCAGCAGTTATCCCGGGACAGTGGATGAGCAGTTCTTC. This sequence encodes CASSYPGTVDEQFF.

CDR3 coding DNA: TGTGCCTGGAGCCACACCGGGACAGCAAGCTACGAGCAGTACTTC. Amino acid sequence: CAWSHTGTASYEQYF. V and J are TRBV30 and TRBJ2-7; 7 bases fit TRBD1. CDR1 and CDR2 from the germline V gene are GTSNPN and SVGIG (reference sequence). J lost 3 bases, V lost 3 bases, and 11 bases had no gene match. The CDR3 is made up of 15 amino acids.

In its sample, this clone was seen once. This chain connects TRBV5-4 to TRBJ2-3, with 14 bases aligning to TRBD2. Germline V gene lookup returns CDR1 SGHNT and CDR2 YYREEE (reference sequence). This CDR3 is 14 amino acids long. J lost 4 bases, V lost 5 bases, and 0 bases had no gene match. CDR3 sequence (DNA): TGTGCCAGCAGGACTAGCGGGAGGGCAGATACGCAGTATTTT. It translates to CASRTSGRADTQYF.

This chain connects TRBV5-1 to TRBJ2-5; D not certain. The length of the CDR3 is 12 residues. The germline V gene encodes CDR1 SGHRS and CDR2 YFSETQ. The V and J ends lost 0 bases and 4 bases respectively, with 4 bases between them. The CDR3 DNA sequence: TGCGCCAGCAGCTTGGACAGAGAGACCCAGTACTTC. Protein product: CASSLDRETQYF.

This chain connects TRBV28 to TRBJ2-2, with a possible D match to TRBD1 (6 bases). V dropped 2 bases and J dropped 0 bases, with 10 bases sitting between them. Germline CDR1 and CDR2: MDHEN and SYDVKM. The CDR3 extends over 16 amino acids. The chain's CDR3 is CASSLGQGTNTGELFF. The CDR3 DNA follows: TGTGCCAGCAGTTTAGGGCAGGGGACGAACACCGGGGAGCTGTTTTTT.

Comments on this clone: The sample has other DNA sequences that encode this CDR3 too. The chain uses TRBV28 and TRBJ2-5; a possible D gene is TRBD2 (5 bases). The germline V gene encodes CDR1 MDHEN and CDR2 SYDVKM. V lost 3 bases to trimming and J lost 5 bases, with 10 bases between them. This CDR3 comprises 13 residues. The CDR3 loop is CASSLSGEETQYF. The CDR3, as DNA: TGTGCCAGCAGTTTGTCCGGGGAGGAGACCCAGTACTTC. The full variable domain, in which reference TRBV28 and TRBJ2-5 provide the parts outside the CDR3, is DVKVTQSSRYLVKRTGEKVFLECVQDMDHENMFWYRQDPGLGLRLIYFSYDVKMKEKGDIPEGYSVSREKKERFSLILESASTNQTSMYLCASSLSGEETQYFGPGTRLLVL.

The rearrangement links TRBV5-1 to TRBJ2-6, with 9 nucleotides matching TRBD2. V shed 0 bases, J shed 2 bases, and the junction held 3 bases outside the gene matches. From germline, CDR1 is SGHRS and CDR2 YFSETQ. The CDR3 covers 17 residues. The CDR3 region is CASSLEGLAAGANVLTF. The CDR3 nucleotides are TGCGCCAGCAGCTTGGAGGGACTAGCTGCTGGGGCCAACGTCCTGACTTTC.

To note about this clone: Germline is not matched at one junction end, which may reflect a read error. The rearrangement uses TRBV5-1 and TRBJ1-6; 8 bases map to TRBD1. The CDR3 loop spans 14 amino acids. Germline-derived CDR1 and CDR2 are SGHRS and YFSETQ. This CDR3 reads CASSLGQGNSLLHF. CDR3 DNA: TGCGCCAGCAGCTTGGGACAGGGGAATTCACTCCTCCACTTT. The full variable domain, its missing parts supplied by reference TRBV5-1 and TRBJ1-6, is KAGVTQTPRYLIKTRGQQVTLSCSPISGHRSVSWYQQTPGQGLQFLFEYFSETQRNKGNFPGRFSGRQFSNSRSEMNVSTLELGDSALYLCASSLGQGNSLLHFGNGTRLTVT.

The V and J genes are TRBV11-3 and TRBJ2-7, with a possible D match to TRBD1 (6 bases). V shed 5 bases and J shed 3 bases, with 17 bases lying between them. CDR3 length: 15 residues. Germline V gene lookup returns CDR1 SGHNT and CDR2 YENEEA. CDR3 residues: CASSPGTGILYEQYF. CDR3 DNA: TGTGCCAGCAGCCCCGGAACAGGGATACTCTACGAGCAGTACTTC.

The chain is built from TRBV7-2 and TRBJ1-1, with D perhaps matching TRBD1 (5 bases). The CDR3 runs to 15 residues. Trimming cost V 1 base and J 5 bases, with 14 bases left between them. Looked up from germline, CDR1 is SGHTA and CDR2 is FQGNSA. The CDR3 DNA follows: TGTGCCAGCAGCTTAGTCGCAGGGTGGGAAACTGAAGCTTTCTTT. This translates into CASSLVAGWETEAFF.

V usage is TRBV5-6 and J usage is TRBJ1-1, with D unclear. The CDR3 spans 15 residues. Trimming took off 1 base at V and 6 bases at J, with 16 bases between the two ends. Germline assignment: CDR1 SGHDT and CDR2 YYEEEE. CDR3 sequence: CASSLMGSVHAEAFF. The CDR3 region has the DNA TGTGCCAGCAGCTTGATGGGGAGTGTTCACGCTGAAGCTTTCTTT.

The chain couples TRBV21-1 to TRBJ2-3; the table's TRBD2 call for D was not verified on the DNA. TRBV21-1 has pseudogene status. This CDR3 contains 15 residues. The CDR3 sequence: CASSRREGSTDTQYF. In DNA, the CDR3 is TGTGCCAGCAGCCGTCGGGAGGGAAGCACAGATACGCAGTATTTT.

This sequence joins TRBV14 and TRBJ2-7; 11 bases match TRBD2. The CDR3 sequence is 15 residues long. Germline lookup yields CDR1 SGHDN and CDR2 FVKESK. Trimming removed 5 bases from V and 3 bases from J; junction bases left unmatched: 6. This CDR3 reads CASSVGTSGYYEQYF. The CDR3 DNA reads TGTGCCAGCAGCGTCGGGACTAGCGGTTACTACGAGCAGTACTTC.

V gene TRBV28 combines with J gene TRBJ2-6; TRBD2 aligns across 8 bases. V was clipped by 3 bases and J by 3 bases; unmatched bases: 16. CDR1 is MDHEN, CDR2 SYDVKM, per germline. The CDR3 runs 20 residues. The CDR3 here is CASSFSPGSGSSFGANVLTF. The CDR3 region has the DNA TGTGCCAGCAGTTTTTCCCCGGGGAGCGGGAGTTCGTTTGGGGCCAACGTCCTGACTTTC.

The chain links TRBV5-6 to TRBJ2-1, with D possibly being TRBD2 (6 bases). The germline CDR1 and CDR2 sequences are SGHDT and YYEEEE. V was cut by 0 bases and J by 4 bases, with 11 bases left in between. This CDR3 is built from 15 residues. The CDR3 region has the DNA TGTGCCAGCAGCTTGGGGCGGGACCGTTACAATGAGCAGTTCTTC. Translated, it gives CASSLGRDRYNEQFF.

V is TRBV30 and J is TRBJ1-2; perhaps TRBD1 as D (6 bases). Looked up from germline, CDR1 is GTSNPN and CDR2 is SVGIG (reference sequence). The germline V and J ends were trimmed by 5 bases and 3 bases, with 19 bases remaining between them. This CDR3 is 15 amino acids long. CDR3 loop: CAWGRSGGADYGYTF. The CDR3 bases are TGTGCCTGGGGACGGTCGGGGGGCGCGGACTATGGCTACACCTTC.